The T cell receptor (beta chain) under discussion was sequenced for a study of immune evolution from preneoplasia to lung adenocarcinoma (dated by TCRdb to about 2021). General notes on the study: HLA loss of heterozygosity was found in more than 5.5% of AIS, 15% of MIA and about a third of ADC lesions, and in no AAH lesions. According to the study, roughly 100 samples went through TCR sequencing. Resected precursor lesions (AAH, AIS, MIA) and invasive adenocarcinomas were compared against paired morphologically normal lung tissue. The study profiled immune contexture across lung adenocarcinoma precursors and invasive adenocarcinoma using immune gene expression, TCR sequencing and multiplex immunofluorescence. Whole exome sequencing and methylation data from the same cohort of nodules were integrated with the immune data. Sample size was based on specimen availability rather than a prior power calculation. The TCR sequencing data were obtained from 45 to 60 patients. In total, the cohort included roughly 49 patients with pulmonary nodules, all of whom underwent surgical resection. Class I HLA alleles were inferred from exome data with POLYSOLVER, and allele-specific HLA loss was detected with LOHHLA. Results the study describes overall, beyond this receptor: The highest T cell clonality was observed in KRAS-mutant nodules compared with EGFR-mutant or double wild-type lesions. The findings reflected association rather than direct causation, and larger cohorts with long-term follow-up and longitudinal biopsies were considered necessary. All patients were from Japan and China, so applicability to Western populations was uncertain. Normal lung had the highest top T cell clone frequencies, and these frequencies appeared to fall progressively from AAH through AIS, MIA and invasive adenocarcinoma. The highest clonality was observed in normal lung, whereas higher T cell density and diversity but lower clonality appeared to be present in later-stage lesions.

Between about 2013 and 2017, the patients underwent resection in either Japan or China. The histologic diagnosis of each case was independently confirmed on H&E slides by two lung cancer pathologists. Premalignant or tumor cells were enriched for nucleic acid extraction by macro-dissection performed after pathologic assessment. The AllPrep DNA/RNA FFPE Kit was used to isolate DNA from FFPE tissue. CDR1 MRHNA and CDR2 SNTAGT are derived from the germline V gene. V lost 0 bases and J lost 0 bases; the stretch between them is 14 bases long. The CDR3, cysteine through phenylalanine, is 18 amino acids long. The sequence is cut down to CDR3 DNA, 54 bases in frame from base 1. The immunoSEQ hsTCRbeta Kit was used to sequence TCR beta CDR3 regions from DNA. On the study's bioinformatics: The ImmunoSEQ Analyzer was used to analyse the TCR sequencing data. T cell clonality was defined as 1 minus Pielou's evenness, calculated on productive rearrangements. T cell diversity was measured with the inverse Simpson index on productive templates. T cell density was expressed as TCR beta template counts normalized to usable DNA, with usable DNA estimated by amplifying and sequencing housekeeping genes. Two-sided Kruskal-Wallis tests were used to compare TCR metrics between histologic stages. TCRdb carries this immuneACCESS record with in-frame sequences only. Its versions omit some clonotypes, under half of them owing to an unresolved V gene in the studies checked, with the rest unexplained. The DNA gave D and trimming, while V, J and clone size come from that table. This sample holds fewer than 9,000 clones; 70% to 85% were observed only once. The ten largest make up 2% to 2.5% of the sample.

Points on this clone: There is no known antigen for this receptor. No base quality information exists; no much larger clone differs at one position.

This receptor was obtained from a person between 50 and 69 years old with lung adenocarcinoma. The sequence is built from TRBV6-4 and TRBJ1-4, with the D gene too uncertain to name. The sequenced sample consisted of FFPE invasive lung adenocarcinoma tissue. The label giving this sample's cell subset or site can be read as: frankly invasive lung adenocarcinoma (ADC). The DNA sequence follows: TGTGCCAGCAGTGACTCAAGGAGCCCCCTTGCAACTAATGAAAAACTGTTTTTT. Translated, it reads CASSDSRSPLATNEKLFF.